The sequence of this T cell receptor beta chain was determined in a study of patients and donors after allogeneic stem cell transplantation (dated by TCRdb to 2020 to 2021). This clonotype occurred many times. There is no known antigen for this receptor. No much larger clonotype is one base removed from it; base qualities were not supplied. The library was produced with RT-PCR. Sequencing was performed on a NextSeq 550. TCRdb reran the public reads through fastp at Q25 and MiXCR, keeping productive beta chains. Rows with a matching CDR3 protein are joined into one entry that keeps the most common DNA and genes. The sample records 57,000 or so distinct CDR3 sequences, 10% to 15% of which are singletons. The ten largest make up around 33% of the sample. The sample taken for sequencing was blood, either unsorted or a sorted T cell fraction (not recorded which). This receptor was identified in a human donor who was either an allogeneic HSCT recipient or a stem cell or donor lymphocyte infusion donor (not recorded which). It is not recorded whose cells these are; they may come from a transplant donor.

Here is the DNA: TGTGCCATCAGTGAATCGGACAGGCTGGCCGATACGCAGTATTTT. This is translated as CAISESDRLADTQYF. The chain is encoded by TRBV10-3 joined to TRBJ2-3; 7 bases in between match TRBD1. Inclusive of the bounding cysteine and phenylalanine, the CDR3 is 15 residues long. Only the CDR3 DNA is retained, 45 bases long and in frame from the first base. Trimming takes 3 bases off V and 6 bases off J; junction bases not matched to a gene: 9. The germline V gene encodes CDR1 ENHRY and CDR2 SYGVKD.